This passage covers 32 T cell receptor beta chains from one sample sequenced in a study of blood T cell repertoires in COVID-19. The repertoire was sequenced with immunoSEQ multiplex PCR; TCRdb's copy has only in-frame clones and lacks some. The table lists under 130,000 clones, less than 80% of them singletons. Sequencing input: peripheral blood. Receptor source: a man aged 65-85 years with active or convalescent COVID-19.

The chain is built from TRBV5-1 and TRBJ1-5; 8 nucleotides match TRBD1. The CDR3 contains 16 residues. Germline CDR1 reads SGHRS; CDR2 reads YFSETQ. The V gene end was trimmed by 4 bases and the J gene end by 0 bases; junction bases not matched to a gene: 6. The CDR3 region is CASSLTGGHSNQPQHF. CDR3 bases: TGCGCCAGCAGCCTTACAGGGGGTCATAGCAATCAGCCCCAGCATTTT.

This clone was picked up a small number of times. The chain carries TRBV6-1 and TRBJ2-1; 10 bases are shared with TRBD2. Unmatched junction bases numbered 7, after V lost 5 bases and J lost 9 bases. The CDR3 is 14 amino acids. Germline V gene lookup returns CDR1 MNHNS and CDR2 SASEGT. Here the CDR3 reads CASSPGTSVREQFF. The CDR3, as DNA: TGTGCCAGCAGTCCCGGGACTAGCGTTCGTGAGCAGTTCTTC.

J is TRBJ2-5 and V is TRBV10-2, with 9 positions matching TRBD1. CDR3 length: 15 residues. Germline assignment: CDR1 WSHSY and CDR2 SAAADI. V gave up 8 bases and J gave up 4 bases; unmatched junction bases: 11. CDR3 amino acids: CASPSNRGRGETQYF. CDR3 nucleotides: TGCGCCAGCCCATCTAACAGGGGGCGAGGAGAGACCCAGTACTTC.

V usage is TRBV28 and J usage is TRBJ1-5, with no clear D. Germline-derived CDR1 and CDR2 are MDHEN and SYDVKM. The V end was cut by 4 bases, the J end by 7 bases, with 8 bases between. The CDR3 consists of 12 residues. CDR3 in DNA: TGTGCCAGCAGTTGGAGTGGGCAGCCCCAGCATTTT. Translation gives CASSWSGQPQHF.

CDR3 nucleotides: TGTGCCACCAGTGATTTGGTAAAAGCGGGGGGCCATAGCACAGATACGCAGTATTTT. Translating it yields CATSDLVKAGGHSTDTQYF. The chain joins TRBV24-1 to TRBJ2-3; 9 bases agree with TRBD2. The ends lost 0 bases at V and 0 bases at J; junction bases unmatched: 9. Germline CDR1 is KGHDR and CDR2 is SFDVKD. This CDR3 has 19 residues.

This clone was seen only once. V is TRBV9 and J is TRBJ1-1; 10 nucleotides align to TRBD1. After removal of 4 bases from V and 5 bases from J, the junction contained 11 bases not matched to a gene. The CDR3 is 16 amino acids. Germline lookup yields CDR1 SGDLS and CDR2 YYNGEE. The chain's CDR3 is CASSRGTGDDGTEAFF. The CDR3 DNA reads as TGTGCCAGCAGCCGGGGGACAGGGGATGATGGTACTGAAGCTTTCTTT.

The chain uses TRBV7-6 and TRBJ2-7; D uncertain. Trimming removed 1 base at V and 5 bases at J, with 3 bases between. Germline V gives CDR1 SGHVS, CDR2 FNYEAQ. The CDR3 spans 11 residues. CDR3 sequence: CASSLGDEQYF. The DNA of the CDR3 is TGTGCCAGCAGCTTAGGAGACGAGCAGTACTTC.

The chain uses TRBV28 and TRBJ2-7, with no clear D. The CDR3 contains 13 residues. The germline V and J ends were trimmed by 6 bases and 3 bases, with 12 bases remaining between them. Germline V gene lookup returns CDR1 MDHEN and CDR2 SYDVKM. The CDR3 nucleotides are TGTGCCAGCAGCGAGACTGGTGGCTACGAGCAGTACTTC. Protein: CASSETGGYEQYF.

The CDR3 loop is CASSPLAGANEQYF. CDR3 bases: TGTGCCAGCTCACCACTGGCGGGAGCGAATGAGCAGTACTTC. This rearrangement joins TRBV18 to TRBJ2-7; TRBD2 matches at 7 bases. Per the germline V gene, CDR1 is KGHSH and CDR2 is LQKENI. Trimming took 1 base from V and 7 from J; bases not matched to a gene: 7. CDR3 length equals 14 residues. Together with reference TRBV18 and TRBJ2-7, the CDR3 gives the full variable domain: NAGVMQNPRHLVRRRGQEARLRCSPMKGHSHVYWYRQLPEEGLKFMVYLQKENIIDESGMPKERFSAEFPKEGPSILRIQQVVRGDSAAYFCASSPLAGANEQYFGPGTRLTVT.

V is TRBV7-9 and J is TRBJ1-2; 7 positions match TRBD1. CDR1 SEHNR and CDR2 FQNEAQ come from the germline V gene (reference sequence). Losses at the gene ends were 3 bases for V and 4 bases for J; bases not matched to a gene: 14. CDR3 length: 17 residues. The CDR3 here is CASSLGTNVGTVYGYTF. As DNA, the CDR3 is TGTGCCAGCAGCTTGGGAACCAACGTCGGGACAGTCTATGGCTACACCTTC.

V usage is TRBV28 and J usage is TRBJ1-1; 8 positions agree with TRBD1. The CDR3 sequence is 15 residues long. The V and J ends lost 8 bases and 7 bases, in that order; junction bases with no gene match: 15. CDR1 is MDHEN and CDR2 is SYDVKM in the germline V gene. The CDR3 sequence: CASGAGQVGWDEAFF. The CDR3 nucleotides read TGTGCCAGCGGGGCGGGACAGGTCGGTTGGGATGAAGCTTTCTTT.

Of note for this clone: Other DNA sequences in this specimen translate into the identical CDR3. V gene TRBV5-1 combines with J gene TRBJ2-7, with TRBD1 matching over 11 bases. The CDR3 totals 14 residues. CDR1 and CDR2 from the germline V gene are SGHRS and YFSETQ. V lost 3 bases, J lost 3 bases, and 2 bases stayed unmatched. This CDR3 is CASSSGTGGYEQYF. CDR3 nucleotide sequence: TGCGCCAGCAGCTCCGGGACAGGGGGCTACGAGCAGTACTTC.

The rearrangement uses TRBV9 and TRBJ2-5, with D possibly matching TRBD1 (6 bases). V was cut by 0 bases and J by 5 bases, with 8 bases left in between. This CDR3 is built from 13 residues. Germline CDR1 is SGDLS and CDR2 is YYNGEE. CDR3 amino acids: CASSVGQAETQYF. CDR3 DNA: TGTGCCAGCAGCGTAGGACAGGCGGAGACCCAGTACTTC.

The rearrangement uses TRBV2 and TRBJ1-1, with D perhaps TRBD1 (5 bases). Between the trimmed V and J ends, which lost 6 bases and 1 base, there was a span of 15 bases. Germline V gene lookup returns CDR1 SNHLY and CDR2 FYNNEI. The CDR3 totals 15 residues. The CDR3 loop is CASRGLRRENTEAFF. The CDR3 DNA follows: TGTGCCAGCAGGGGACTAAGGAGGGAGAACACTGAAGCTTTCTTT. The variable domain in full, completed from reference TRBV2 and TRBJ1-1, reads EPEVTQTPSHQVTQMGQEVILRCVPISNHLYFYWYRQILGQKVEFLVSFYNNEISEKSEIFDDQFSVERPDGSNFTLKIRSTKLEDSAMYFCASRGLRRENTEAFFGQGTRLTVV.

The chain recombines TRBV28 with TRBJ2-3; D is possibly TRBD1 (5 bases). Germline CDR1 reads MDHEN; CDR2 reads SYDVKM. The CDR3 consists of 14 residues. Deletions cut 5 bases from V and 4 bases from J, with 13 bases between. The DNA of the CDR3 is TGTGCCAGCAGTCCAGGGTATTTATCAGATACGCAGTATTTT. Amino acid sequence: CASSPGYLSDTQYF.

The chain joins TRBV7-2 to TRBJ1-2, with 9 bases identical to TRBD1. Germline-derived CDR1 and CDR2 are SGHTA and FQGNSA. The CDR3 consists of 14 residues. J lost 6 bases, V lost 5 bases, and 7 bases had no gene match. CDR3 sequence reads: CASSERGQGDGYTF. DNA for the CDR3: TGTGCCAGCAGCGAACGGGGACAGGGCGATGGCTACACCTTC.

The CDR3 DNA is TGCAGCGTTGAAGTGGGGCAGGGGCATGGCTACACCTTC. This encodes CSVEVGQGHGYTF. The V gene is TRBV29-1, the J gene TRBJ1-2; a weak D match, TRBD1 (6 bases). Trimming pared 1 base from V and 6 bases from J, leaving 12 bases between. The germline V gene encodes CDR1 SQVTM and CDR2 ANQGSEA. The CDR3 runs to 13 residues.

The chain uses TRBV18 and TRBJ2-5; 7 bases agree with TRBD2. CDR3 length: 15 residues. From germline, CDR1 is KGHSH and CDR2 LQKENI. Losses at the gene ends were 1 base for V and 4 bases for J; bases not matched to a gene: 6. The CDR3 DNA follows: TGTGCCAGCTCACCACGGGAGGGAGCGGCAGAGACCCAGTACTTC. It translates to CASSPREGAAETQYF.

This chain connects TRBV5-1 to TRBJ2-1; 11 nucleotides match TRBD2. The trim removed 3 bases at V and 6 bases at J, leaving 8 bases unmatched. CDR1 and CDR2 (germline): SGHRS, YFSETQ. The CDR3 contains 16 residues. CDR3 nucleotides: TGCGCCAGCAGCTCCCGACTAGCGGGGACGGGCAATGAGCAGTTCTTC. Translated: CASSSRLAGTGNEQFF.

The chain joins TRBV5-1 to TRBJ2-3; maybe TRBD1 (5 bases). Trimming removed 3 bases from V and 0 bases from J, with 8 bases in between. The CDR3 covers 14 residues. CDR1 is SGHRS and CDR2 is YFSETQ in the germline V gene. DNA for the CDR3: TGCGCCAGCAGCTCCGGACACAGCACAGATACGCAGTATTTT. Amino acids: CASSSGHSTDTQYF.

This sequence joins TRBV19 and TRBJ2-2; D is ambiguous. The CDR3 spans 14 residues. Looked up from germline, CDR1 is LNHDA and CDR2 is SQIVND (reference sequence). Trimming cost V 7 bases and J 0 bases, with 9 bases left between them. The CDR3 loop is CASMEHTNTGELFF. CDR3 nucleotides: TGTGCCAGTATGGAGCACACGAACACCGGGGAGCTGTTTTTT.

The chain combines TRBV7-6 with TRBJ2-2, with 7 nucleotides matching TRBD1. This CDR3 region has 16 residues. J was trimmed by 7 bases and V by 1 base; bases with no gene match: 9. CDR1 is SGHVS and CDR2 is FNYEAQ in the germline V gene. CDR3: CASSLGLTGAGGELFF. DNA of the CDR3: TGTGCCAGCAGCTTAGGTCTCACAGGGGCAGGCGGGGAGCTGTTTTTT.

The chain couples TRBV9 to TRBJ1-6; D not resolved. CDR1 and CDR2 (germline): SGDLS, YYNGEE. CDR3 length: 13 residues. Deletions cut 0 bases from V and 8 bases from J, with 6 bases between. For the CDR3, the DNA is TGTGCCAGCAGCGTAGCTATGGATTCACCCCTCCACTTT. This sequence encodes CASSVAMDSPLHF. The whole variable domain, remainder taken from reference TRBV9 and TRBJ1-6, is DSGVTQTPKHLITATGQRVTLRCSPRSGDLSVYWYQQSLDQGLQFLIQYYNGEERAKGNILERFSAQQFPDLHSELNLSSLELGDSALYFCASSVAMDSPLHFGNGTRLTVT.

The V call is TRBV10-3, the J call TRBJ1-1, with a weak D call TRBD1 (5 bases). The CDR3 runs to 13 residues. In germline, CDR1 is ENHRY, CDR2 SYGVKD. V was pared by 6 bases and J by 0 bases, with 8 bases between. Written as DNA, the CDR3 is TGTGCCATCAGGCAGGGATTGAACACTGAAGCTTTCTTT. It specifies CAIRQGLNTEAFF.

This rearrangement joins TRBV3-1 (or the pseudogene TRBV3-2) to TRBJ2-3, with D unclear. Trimming cost V 4 bases and J 4 bases, with 18 bases left between them. The CDR3 loop spans 16 amino acids. Germline CDR1 reads LGHDT; CDR2 reads YNNKEL (reference sequence). The CDR3 region has the DNA TGTGCCAGCAGCCGAAATGTCCAATCAGGTCCAGATACGCAGTATTTT. This sequence encodes CASSRNVQSGPDTQYF.

The J gene is TRBJ2-3, the V gene TRBV6-6; D is unclear. V was trimmed by 6 bases and J by 2 bases, leaving 3 bases between them. Germline CDR1 reads MNHNY; CDR2 reads SVGAGI (reference sequence). CDR3 length: 11 amino acids. DNA of the CDR3: TGTGCCAGCAGCAACACAGATACGCAGTATTTT. This encodes CASSNTDTQYF.

V is TRBV28 and J is TRBJ1-3; D possibly corresponds to TRBD1 (6 bases). The CDR3 loop spans 15 amino acids. CDR1 is MDHEN and CDR2 is SYDVKM in the germline V gene. The V end was cut by 3 bases, the J end by 7 bases, with 16 bases between. CDR3 protein: CASSLGGRGVNTIYF. DNA of the CDR3: TGTGCCAGCAGTTTGGGGGGGCGCGGTGTTAACACCATATATTTT. The variable domain in full, completed from reference TRBV28 and TRBJ1-3, reads DVKVTQSSRYLVKRTGEKVFLECVQDMDHENMFWYRQDPGLGLRLIYFSYDVKMKEKGDIPEGYSVSREKKERFSLILESASTNQTSMYLCASSLGGRGVNTIYFGEGSWLTVV.

The gene calls are TRBV19 and TRBJ1-2; 7 bases are a match to TRBD1. The CDR3 consists of 16 residues. Germline V gene sequence: CDR1 LNHDA, CDR2 SQIVND (reference sequence). V gave up 4 bases and J gave up 1 base; unmatched junction bases: 9. As DNA, the CDR3 is TGTGCCAGTAGTACTCCCCGGACAGGAGGTAACTATGGCTACACCTTC. This encodes CASSTPRTGGNYGYTF.

The chain joins TRBV3-1 (or the pseudogene TRBV3-2) to TRBJ2-7; 9 bases map to TRBD1. This CDR3 contains 14 residues. Trimming took 2 bases from V and 5 from J; bases not matched to a gene: 4. Germline assignment: CDR1 LGHDT and CDR2 YNNKEL (reference sequence). The CDR3 DNA follows: TGTGCCAGCAGCCAACTTACAGGGGGCCACGAGCAGTACTTC. Protein sequence: CASSQLTGGHEQYF.

The rearrangement uses TRBV11-2 and TRBJ1-1; 9 nucleotides align to TRBD1. Germline CDR1 reads SGHAT; CDR2 reads FQNNGV. V was clipped by 5 bases and J by 5 bases; unmatched bases: 6. The CDR3 consists of 14 residues. DNA of the CDR3: TGTGCCAGCAGCCCAGACAGGGGGAGGACTGAAGCTTTCTTT. It yields the protein CASSPDRGRTEAFF.

The rearrangement joins TRBV30 to TRBJ2-5; 8 nucleotides match TRBD1. The CDR3 extends over 13 amino acids. CDR1 is GTSNPN and CDR2 is SVGIG in the germline V gene (reference sequence). V lost 7 bases to trimming and J lost 4 bases; unmatched junction nucleotides: 8. CDR3: CAFDRGRGETQYF. Written as DNA, the CDR3 is TGTGCCTTTGACAGGGGCCGAGGAGAGACCCAGTACTTC.

This sequence joins TRBV19 and TRBJ2-2; TRBD1 aligns across 9 bases. CDR1 LNHDA and CDR2 SQIVND come from the germline V gene (reference sequence). The CDR3 totals 14 residues. V dropped 6 bases and J dropped 7; count of bases not matched to a gene: 6. The CDR3 coding sequence is TGTGCCAGTAGGGGACAGGGAGTCTACGGGGAGCTGTTTTTT. Its translation: CASRGQGVYGELFF.